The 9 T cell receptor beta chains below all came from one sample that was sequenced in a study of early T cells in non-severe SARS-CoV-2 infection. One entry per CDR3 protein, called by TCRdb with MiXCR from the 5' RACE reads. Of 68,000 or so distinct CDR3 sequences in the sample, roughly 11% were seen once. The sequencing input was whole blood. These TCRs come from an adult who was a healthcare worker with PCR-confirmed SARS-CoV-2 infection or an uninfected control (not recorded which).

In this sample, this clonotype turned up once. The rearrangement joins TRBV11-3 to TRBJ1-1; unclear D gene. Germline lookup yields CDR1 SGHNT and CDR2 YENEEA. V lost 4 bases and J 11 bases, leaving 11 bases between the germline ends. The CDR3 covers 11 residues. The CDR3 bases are TGTGCCAGCAGCTCATTCTTAGGGGCTTTCTTT. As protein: CASSSFLGAFF.

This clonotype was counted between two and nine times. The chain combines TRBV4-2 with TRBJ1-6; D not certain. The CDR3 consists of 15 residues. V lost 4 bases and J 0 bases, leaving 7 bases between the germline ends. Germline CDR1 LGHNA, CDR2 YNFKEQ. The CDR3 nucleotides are TGTGCCAGCAGCCGAGGGAGCTCCTATAATTCACCCCTCCACTTT. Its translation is CASSRGSSYNSPLHF.

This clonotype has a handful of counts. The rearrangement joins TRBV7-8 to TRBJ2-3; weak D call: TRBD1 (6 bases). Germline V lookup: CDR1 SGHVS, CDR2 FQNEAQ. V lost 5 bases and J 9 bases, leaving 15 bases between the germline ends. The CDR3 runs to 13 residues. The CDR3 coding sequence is TGTGCCAGCAGCCCCCAGCTAGGGGGAACGCAGTATTTT. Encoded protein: CASSPQLGGTQYF.

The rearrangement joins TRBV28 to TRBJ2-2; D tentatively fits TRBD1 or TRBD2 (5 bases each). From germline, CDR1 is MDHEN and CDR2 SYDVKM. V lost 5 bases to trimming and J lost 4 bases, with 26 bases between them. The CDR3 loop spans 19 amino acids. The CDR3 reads CASSPGPVDPPRGTGELFF. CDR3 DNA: TGTGCCAGCAGTCCGGGACCGGTAGACCCACCTAGGGGCACCGGGGAGCTGTTTTTT.

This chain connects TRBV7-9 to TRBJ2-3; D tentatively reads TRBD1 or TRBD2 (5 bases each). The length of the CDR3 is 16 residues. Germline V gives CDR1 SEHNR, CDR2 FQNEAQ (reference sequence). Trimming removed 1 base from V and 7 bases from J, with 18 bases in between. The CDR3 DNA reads TGTGCCAGCAGCTTAGTACCCCAGGGAGAGAAGAATACGCAGTATTTT. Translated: CASSLVPQGEKNTQYF.

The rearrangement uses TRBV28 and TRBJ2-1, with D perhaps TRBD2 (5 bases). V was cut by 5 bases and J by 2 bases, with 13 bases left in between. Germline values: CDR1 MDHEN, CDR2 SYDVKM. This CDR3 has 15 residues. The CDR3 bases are TGTGCCAGCAGTCCCCCGGGATTCACCTACAATGAGCAGTTCTTC. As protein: CASSPPGFTYNEQFF. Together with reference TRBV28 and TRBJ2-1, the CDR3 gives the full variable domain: DVKVTQSSRYLVKRTGEKVFLECVQDMDHENMFWYRQDPGLGLRLIYFSYDVKMKEKGDIPEGYSVSREKKERFSLILESASTNQTSMYLCASSPPGFTYNEQFFGPGTRLTVL.

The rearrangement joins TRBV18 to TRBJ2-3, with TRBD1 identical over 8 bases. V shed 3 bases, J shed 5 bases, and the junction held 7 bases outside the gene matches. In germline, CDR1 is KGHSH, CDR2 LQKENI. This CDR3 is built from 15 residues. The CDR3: CASSPGRGRGDTQYF. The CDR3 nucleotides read TGTGCCAGCTCACCCGGCAGGGGGCGAGGAGATACGCAGTATTTT.

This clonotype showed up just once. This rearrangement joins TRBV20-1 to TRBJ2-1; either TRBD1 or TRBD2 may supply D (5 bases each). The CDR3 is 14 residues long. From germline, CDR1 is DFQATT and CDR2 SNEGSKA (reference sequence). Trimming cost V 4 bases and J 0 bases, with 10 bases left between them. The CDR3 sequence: CSAKTGPSYNEQFF. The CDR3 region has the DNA TGCAGTGCTAAGACGGGACCCTCCTACAATGAGCAGTTCTTC.

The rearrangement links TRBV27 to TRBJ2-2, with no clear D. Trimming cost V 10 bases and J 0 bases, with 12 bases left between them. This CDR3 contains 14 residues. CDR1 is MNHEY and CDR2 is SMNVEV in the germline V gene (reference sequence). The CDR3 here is CATRTETNTGELFF. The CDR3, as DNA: TGTGCCACAAGGACGGAGACGAACACCGGGGAGCTGTTTTTT.